The TCR beta chain under discussion was sequenced for a study of radiation and T cells in renal cell carcinoma. With 1 base clipped from V and 2 bases from J, the junction kept 2 bases outside the gene matches. The germline gives CDR1 SGHNT, CDR2 YYREEE (reference sequence). This CDR3 comprises 14 residues. Described treatment: treatment-naive control, cytoreductive nephrectomy. Controls were unirradiated tumors from treatment-naive cytoreductive nephrectomy patients. The data were produced by immunoSEQ multiplex PCR, yet TCRdb's version contains in-frame clones alone and is incomplete. This sample yields 10,000 or so clones, of which 50% to 65% are seen a single time; about 8.9% belongs to the top ten.

The receptor's source is a man aged 35-49 years with renal cell carcinoma. The material sequenced was tumor tissue, taken from a patient whose treatment was nephrectomy without radiotherapy. This chain links TRBV5-4 with TRBJ1-1; 7 bases are a match to TRBD1. DNA for the CDR3: TGTGCCAGCAGCTTGACAGGGGTAAACACTGAAGCTTTCTTT. This translates into CASSLTGVNTEAFF.